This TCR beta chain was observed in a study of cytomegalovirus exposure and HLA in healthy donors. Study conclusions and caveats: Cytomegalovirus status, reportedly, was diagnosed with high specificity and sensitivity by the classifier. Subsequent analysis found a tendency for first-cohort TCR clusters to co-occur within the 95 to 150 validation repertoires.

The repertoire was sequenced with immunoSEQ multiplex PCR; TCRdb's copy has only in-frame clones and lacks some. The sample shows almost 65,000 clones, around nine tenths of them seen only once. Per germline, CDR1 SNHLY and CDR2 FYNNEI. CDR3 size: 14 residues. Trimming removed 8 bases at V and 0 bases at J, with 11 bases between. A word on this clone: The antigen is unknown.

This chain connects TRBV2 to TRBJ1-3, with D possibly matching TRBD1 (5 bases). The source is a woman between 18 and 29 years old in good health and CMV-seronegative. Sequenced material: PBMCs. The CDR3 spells CASGFRDSGNTIYF. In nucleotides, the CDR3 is TGTGCCAGCGGTTTCAGGGACTCTGGAAACACCATATATTTT.